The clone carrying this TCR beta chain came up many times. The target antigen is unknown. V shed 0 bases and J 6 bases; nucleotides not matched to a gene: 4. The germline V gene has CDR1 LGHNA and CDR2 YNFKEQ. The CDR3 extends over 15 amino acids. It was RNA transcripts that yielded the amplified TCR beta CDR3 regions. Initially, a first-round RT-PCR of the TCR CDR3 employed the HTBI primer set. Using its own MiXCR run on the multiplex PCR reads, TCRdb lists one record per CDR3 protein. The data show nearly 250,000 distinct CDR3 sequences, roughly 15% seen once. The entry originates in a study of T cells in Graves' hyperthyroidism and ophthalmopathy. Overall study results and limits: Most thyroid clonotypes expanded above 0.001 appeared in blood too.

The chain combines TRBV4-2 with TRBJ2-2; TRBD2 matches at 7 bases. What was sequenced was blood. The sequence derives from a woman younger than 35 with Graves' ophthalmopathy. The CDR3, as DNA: TGTGCCAGCAGCCAAGAAGGTGGGGGGGCCGGGGAGCTGTTTTTT. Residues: CASSQEGGGAGELFF.